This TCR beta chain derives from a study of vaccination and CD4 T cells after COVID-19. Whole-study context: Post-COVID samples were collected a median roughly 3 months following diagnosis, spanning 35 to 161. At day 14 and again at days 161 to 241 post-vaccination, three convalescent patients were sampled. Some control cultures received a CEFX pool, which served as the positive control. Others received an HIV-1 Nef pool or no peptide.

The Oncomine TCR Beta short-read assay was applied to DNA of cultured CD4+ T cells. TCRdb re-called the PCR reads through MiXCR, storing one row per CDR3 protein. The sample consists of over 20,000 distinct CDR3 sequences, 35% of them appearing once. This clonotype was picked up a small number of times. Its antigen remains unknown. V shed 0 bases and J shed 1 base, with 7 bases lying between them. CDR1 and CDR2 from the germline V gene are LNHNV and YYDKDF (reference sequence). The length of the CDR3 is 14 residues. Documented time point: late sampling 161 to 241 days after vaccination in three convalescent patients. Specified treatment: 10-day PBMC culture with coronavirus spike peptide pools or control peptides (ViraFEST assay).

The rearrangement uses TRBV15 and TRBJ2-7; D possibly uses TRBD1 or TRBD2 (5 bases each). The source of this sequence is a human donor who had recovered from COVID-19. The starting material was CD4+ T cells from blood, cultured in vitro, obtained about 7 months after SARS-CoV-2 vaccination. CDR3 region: CATSREGPSYEQYF. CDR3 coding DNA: TGTGCCACCAGCAGAGAGGGACCGTCCTACGAGCAGTACTTC.